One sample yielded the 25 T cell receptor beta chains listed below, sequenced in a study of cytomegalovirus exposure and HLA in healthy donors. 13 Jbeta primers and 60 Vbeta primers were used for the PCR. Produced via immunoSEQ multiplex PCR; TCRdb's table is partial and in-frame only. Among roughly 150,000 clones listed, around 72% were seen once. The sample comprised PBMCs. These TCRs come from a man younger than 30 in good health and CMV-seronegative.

The CDR3 DNA is TGTGCCAGCAGTGGGGAGGGTGAAGCTTTCTTT. Encoded protein: CASSGEGEAFF. J is TRBJ1-1 and V is TRBV28; no clear D. Germline V CDR1 and CDR2: MDHEN, SYDVKM. V lost 5 bases and J 7 bases, leaving 8 bases between the germline ends. The CDR3 is made up of 11 amino acids.

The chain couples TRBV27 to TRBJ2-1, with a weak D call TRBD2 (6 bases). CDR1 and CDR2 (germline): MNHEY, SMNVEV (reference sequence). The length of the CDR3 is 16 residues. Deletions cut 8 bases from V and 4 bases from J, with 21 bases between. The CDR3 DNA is TGTGCCAGCGGGGCATGGGATCGGGGGTTTTACAATGAGCAGTTCTTC. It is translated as CASGAWDRGFYNEQFF.

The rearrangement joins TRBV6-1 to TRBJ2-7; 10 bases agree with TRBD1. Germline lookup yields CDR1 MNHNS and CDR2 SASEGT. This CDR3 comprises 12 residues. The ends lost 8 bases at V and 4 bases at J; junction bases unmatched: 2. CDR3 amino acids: CASWTGGYEQYF. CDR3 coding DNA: TGTGCCAGCTGGACAGGGGGTTACGAGCAGTACTTC.

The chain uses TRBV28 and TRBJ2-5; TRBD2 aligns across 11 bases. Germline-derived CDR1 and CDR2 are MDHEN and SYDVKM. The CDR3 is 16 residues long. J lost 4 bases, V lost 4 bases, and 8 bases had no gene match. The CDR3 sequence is CASSWATSGVRETQYF. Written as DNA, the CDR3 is TGTGCCAGCAGTTGGGCGACTAGCGGGGTGAGAGAGACCCAGTACTTC.

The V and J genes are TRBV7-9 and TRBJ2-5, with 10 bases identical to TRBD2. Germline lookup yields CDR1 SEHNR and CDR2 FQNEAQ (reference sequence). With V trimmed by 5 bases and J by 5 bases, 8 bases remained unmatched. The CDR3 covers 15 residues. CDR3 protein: CASSPTSGTEETQYF. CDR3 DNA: TGTGCCAGCAGCCCTACTAGCGGGACTGAGGAGACCCAGTACTTC.

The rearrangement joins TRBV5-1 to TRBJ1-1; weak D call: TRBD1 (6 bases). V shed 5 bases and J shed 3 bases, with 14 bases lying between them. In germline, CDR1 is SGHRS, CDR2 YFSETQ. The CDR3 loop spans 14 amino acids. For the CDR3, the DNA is TGCGCCAGCAGTTTTGGGGGCCTCGACACTGAAGCTTTCTTT. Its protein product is CASSFGGLDTEAFF.

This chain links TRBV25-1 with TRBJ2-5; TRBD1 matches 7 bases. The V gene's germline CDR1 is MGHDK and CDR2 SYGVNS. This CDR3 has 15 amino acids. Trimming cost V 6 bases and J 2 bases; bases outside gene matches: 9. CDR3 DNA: TGTGCCAGCAGCAAGCAGGGGGTAGGGCAAGAGACCCAGTACTTC. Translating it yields CASSKQGVGQETQYF.

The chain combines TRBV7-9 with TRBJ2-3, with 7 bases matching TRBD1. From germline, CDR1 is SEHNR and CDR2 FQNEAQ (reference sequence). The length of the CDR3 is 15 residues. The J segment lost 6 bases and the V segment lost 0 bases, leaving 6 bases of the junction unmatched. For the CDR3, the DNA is TGTGCCAGCAGCTTAGCGCAGGGCAGGGGGGATACGCAGTATTTT. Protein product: CASSLAQGRGDTQYF.

CDR3: CASSHRITSGNTIYF. The CDR3 coding sequence is TGTGCCAGCAGTCACAGAATAACCTCTGGAAACACCATATATTTT. V is TRBV28 and J is TRBJ1-3; no clear D gene. The CDR3 loop spans 15 amino acids. From germline, CDR1 is MDHEN and CDR2 SYDVKM. The germline V and J ends were trimmed by 5 bases and 0 bases, with 11 bases remaining between them.

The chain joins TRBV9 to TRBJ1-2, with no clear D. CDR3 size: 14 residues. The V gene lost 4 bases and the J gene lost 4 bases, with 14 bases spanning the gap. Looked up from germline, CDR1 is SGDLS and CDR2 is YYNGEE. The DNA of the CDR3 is TGTGCCAGCAGCCCCCCCTTTGGGAGCTATGGCTACACCTTC. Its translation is CASSPPFGSYGYTF.

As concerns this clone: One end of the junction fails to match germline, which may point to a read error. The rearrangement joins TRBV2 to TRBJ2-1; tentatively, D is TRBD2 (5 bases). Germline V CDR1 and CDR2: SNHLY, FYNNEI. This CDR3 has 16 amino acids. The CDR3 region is CASSQHPLGLAQERFF. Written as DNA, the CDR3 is TGTGCCAGCAGTCAACACCCCCTCGGACTTGCCCAGGAGCGGTTCTTC.

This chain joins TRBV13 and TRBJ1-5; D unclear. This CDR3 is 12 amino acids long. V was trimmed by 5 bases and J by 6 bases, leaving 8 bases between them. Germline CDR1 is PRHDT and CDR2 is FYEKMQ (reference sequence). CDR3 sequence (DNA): TGTGCCAGCAGCCCCGTTTGTCAGCCCCAGCATTTT. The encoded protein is CASSPVCQPQHF.

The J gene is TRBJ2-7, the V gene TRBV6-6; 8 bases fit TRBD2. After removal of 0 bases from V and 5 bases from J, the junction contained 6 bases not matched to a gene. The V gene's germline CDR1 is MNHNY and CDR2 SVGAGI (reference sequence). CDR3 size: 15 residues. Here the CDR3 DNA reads TGTGCCAGCAGTTACTCGGGTAGCGGGACGAACGAGCAGTACTTC. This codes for CASSYSGSGTNEQYF.

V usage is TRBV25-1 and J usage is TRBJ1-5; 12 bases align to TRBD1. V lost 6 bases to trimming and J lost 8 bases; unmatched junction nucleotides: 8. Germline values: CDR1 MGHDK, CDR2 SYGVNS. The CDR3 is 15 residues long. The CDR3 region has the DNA TGTGCCAGCAGCCCAACCGGGACAGGGGGCGAGCCCCAGCATTTT. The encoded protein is CASSPTGTGGEPQHF. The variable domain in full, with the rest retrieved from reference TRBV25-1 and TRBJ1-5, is EADIYQTPRYLVIGTGKKITLECSQTMGHDKMYWYQQDPGMELHLIHYSYGVNSTEKGDLSSESTVSRIRTEHFPLTLESARPSHTSQYLCASSPTGTGGEPQHFGDGTRLSIL.

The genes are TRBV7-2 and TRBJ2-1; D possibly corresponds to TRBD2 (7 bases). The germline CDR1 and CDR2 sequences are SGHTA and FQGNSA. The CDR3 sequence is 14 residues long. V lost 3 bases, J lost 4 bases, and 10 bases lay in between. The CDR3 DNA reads TGTGCCAGCAGCTTCGGGGGGCTTTACAATGAGCAGTTCTTC. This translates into CASSFGGLYNEQFF.

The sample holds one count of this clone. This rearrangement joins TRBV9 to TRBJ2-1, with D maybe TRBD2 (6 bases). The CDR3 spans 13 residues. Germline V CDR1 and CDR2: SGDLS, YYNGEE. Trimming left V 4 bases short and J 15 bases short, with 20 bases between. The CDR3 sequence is CASSMEGTTSPFF. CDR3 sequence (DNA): TGTGCCAGCAGCATGGAGGGGACCACTTCTCCGTTCTTC.

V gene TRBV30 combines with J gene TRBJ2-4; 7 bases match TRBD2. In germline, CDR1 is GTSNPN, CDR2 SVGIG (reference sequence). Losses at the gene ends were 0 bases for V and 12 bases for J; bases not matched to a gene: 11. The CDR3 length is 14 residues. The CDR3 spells CAWSVGGGSYAQYF. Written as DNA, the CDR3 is TGTGCCTGGAGTGTGGGGGGAGGGAGCTATGCTCAGTACTTC. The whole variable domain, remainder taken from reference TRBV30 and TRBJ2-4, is SQTIHQWPATLVQPVGSPLSLECTVEGTSNPNLYWYRQAAGRGLQLLFYSVGIGQISSEVPQNLSASRPQDRQFILSSKKLLLSDSGFYLCAWSVGGGSYAQYFGAGTRLSVL.

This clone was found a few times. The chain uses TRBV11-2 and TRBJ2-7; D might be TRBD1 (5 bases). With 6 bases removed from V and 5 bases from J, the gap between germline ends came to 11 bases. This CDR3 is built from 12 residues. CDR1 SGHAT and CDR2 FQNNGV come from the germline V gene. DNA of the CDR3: TGTGCCAGCAGGACCCCAGGGAACGAGCAGTACTTC. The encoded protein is CASRTPGNEQYF.

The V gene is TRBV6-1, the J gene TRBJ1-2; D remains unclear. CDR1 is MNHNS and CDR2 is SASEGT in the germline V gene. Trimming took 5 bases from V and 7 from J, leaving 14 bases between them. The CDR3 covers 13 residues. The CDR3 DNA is TGTGCCAGCAGTTCAGGACTGGCCGGTGGCTACACCTTC. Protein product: CASSSGLAGGYTF.

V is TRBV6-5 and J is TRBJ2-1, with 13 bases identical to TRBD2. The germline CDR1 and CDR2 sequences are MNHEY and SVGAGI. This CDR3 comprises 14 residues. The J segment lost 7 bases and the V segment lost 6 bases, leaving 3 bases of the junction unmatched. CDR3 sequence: CASRMGLAGNEQFF. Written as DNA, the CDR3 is TGTGCCAGCAGAATGGGACTAGCGGGGAATGAGCAGTTCTTC.

The CDR3, as DNA: TGTGCCAGCAGCGGACGTTTCGGGACAGGGCCTAATCAGCCCCAGCATTTT. This codes for CASSGRFGTGPNQPQHF. The chain uses TRBV21-1 and TRBJ1-5; the table's D call of TRBD1 was not tested on the DNA. TRBV21-1 is an annotated pseudogene. The CDR3 has 17 amino acids.

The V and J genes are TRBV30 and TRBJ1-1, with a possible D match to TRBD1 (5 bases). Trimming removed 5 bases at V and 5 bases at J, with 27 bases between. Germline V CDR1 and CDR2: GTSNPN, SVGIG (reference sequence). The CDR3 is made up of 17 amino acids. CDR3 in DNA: TGTGCCTGGGGGGGGAGGCAGGGCCCCCCCATAACGACTGAAGCTTTCTTT. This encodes CAWGGRQGPPITTEAFF.

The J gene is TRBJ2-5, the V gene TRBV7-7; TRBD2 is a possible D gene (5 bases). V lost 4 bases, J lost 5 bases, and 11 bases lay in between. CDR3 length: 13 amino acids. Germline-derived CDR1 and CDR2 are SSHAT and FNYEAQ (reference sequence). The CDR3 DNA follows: TGTGCCAGCAGCTCCGTCGGGGAGGAGACCCAGTACTTC. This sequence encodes CASSSVGEETQYF.

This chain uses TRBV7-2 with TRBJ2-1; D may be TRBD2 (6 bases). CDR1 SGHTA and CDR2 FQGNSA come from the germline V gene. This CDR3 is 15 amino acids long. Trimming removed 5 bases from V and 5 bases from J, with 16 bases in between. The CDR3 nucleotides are TGTGCCAGCAGCCCCTACGGGGAGGTCAACAATGAGCAGTTCTTC. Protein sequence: CASSPYGEVNNEQFF.

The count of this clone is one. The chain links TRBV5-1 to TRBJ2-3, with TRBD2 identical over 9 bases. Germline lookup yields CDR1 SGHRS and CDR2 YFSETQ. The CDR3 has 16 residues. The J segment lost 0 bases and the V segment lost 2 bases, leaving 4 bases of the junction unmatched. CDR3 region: CASSLMTSGSTDTQYF. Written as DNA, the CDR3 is TGCGCCAGCAGCTTAATGACTAGCGGTAGCACAGATACGCAGTATTTT.